Sequencing of this T cell receptor (beta chain) was carried out in a study of blood T cell repertoires in COVID-19. Authors' processing steps: From reference gene primer amplification, estimates of nucleated cell counts were derived. The assay was immunoSEQ multiplex PCR, and TCRdb's table has in-frame clones only and misses some. That table is the source of V, J and clone size, and D and trimming were worked out from the DNA. The sample lists some 28,000 clones; approximately 92% were seen once. The junction had 11 bases not matched to a gene; V was cut back by 1 base and J by 6 bases. Germline values: CDR1 SGHVS, CDR2 FNYEAQ. This CDR3 contains 17 residues.

J is TRBJ2-1 and V is TRBV7-6, with TRBD2 matching over 8 bases. Sequenced input: peripheral blood. The receptor was isolated from a man aged 55-75 years with acute or convalescent COVID-19. Here the CDR3 reads CASSLDAPGLGSNEQFF. The DNA for the CDR3 is TGTGCCAGCAGCTTAGACGCCCCGGGACTAGGTAGCAATGAGCAGTTCTTC.